Detailed here is one T cell receptor beta chain. This sample stems from a study of blood T cell repertoires in COVID-19. Study in general: Sources were T cells, B-cell-depleted T cells, or PBMCs; the material itself was cDNA or gDNA.

The germline gives CDR1 MDHEN, CDR2 SYDVKM. Trimming removed 6 bases from V and 1 base from J; junction bases left unmatched: 8. This CDR3 region has 15 residues. Produced via immunoSEQ multiplex PCR; TCRdb's table is partial and in-frame only. This sample has 150,000 to 200,000 clones, with 80% to 85% found just once. The TCR was taken from a woman aged 25 to 39 with acute or convalescent COVID-19. The sequenced material came from peripheral blood. The chain is built from TRBV28 and TRBJ2-7; 8 nucleotides match TRBD1. This CDR3 is CASSKDRVSSYEQYF. CDR3 bases: TGTGCCAGCAGCAAGGACAGGGTTTCGTCCTACGAGCAGTACTTC.